The sample holds one count of the clone carrying this T cell receptor beta chain. The antigen remains unidentified. This record comes from a study of shared clonotypes between healthy human individuals. Whole-study results and caveats: In general, naive subsets displayed greater estimated richness than memory subsets did. Sampling used blood alone; tissue repertoires probably differ.

An assay was performed, and its level was deep. Libraries were prepared by immunoSEQ multiplex PCR; TCRdb keeps only in-frame clonotypes and omits some of them. This table holds 950,000 to 1,300,000 clones, roughly 80% found once. The CDR3 has 14 residues. Germline-derived CDR1 and CDR2 are SGHRS and YFSETQ. Trimming stripped 7 bases from V and 9 bases from J, with 23 bases between. CD4+ cells yielded CD45RA+ naive and CD45RA-negative memory subsets. Sequencing input: memory CD4+ T cells sorted from blood. Stated subset: CD45RA-negative fraction. The chain links TRBV5-1 to TRBJ2-7; D could derive from TRBD1 or TRBD2 (5 bases each). This clonotype was obtained from a man between 18 and 35 years old in good health. The chain's CDR3 is CASPLGRGEVGQYF. CDR3 DNA sequence: TGCGCCAGCCCCCTGGGGAGAGGGGAAGTCGGGCAGTACTTC. The complete variable domain, with remaining parts taken from reference TRBV5-1 and TRBJ2-7, reads KAGVTQTPRYLIKTRGQQVTLSCSPISGHRSVSWYQQTPGQGLQFLFEYFSETQRNKGNFPGRFSGRQFSNSRSEMNVSTLELGDSALYLCASPLGRGEVGQYFGPGTRLTVT.